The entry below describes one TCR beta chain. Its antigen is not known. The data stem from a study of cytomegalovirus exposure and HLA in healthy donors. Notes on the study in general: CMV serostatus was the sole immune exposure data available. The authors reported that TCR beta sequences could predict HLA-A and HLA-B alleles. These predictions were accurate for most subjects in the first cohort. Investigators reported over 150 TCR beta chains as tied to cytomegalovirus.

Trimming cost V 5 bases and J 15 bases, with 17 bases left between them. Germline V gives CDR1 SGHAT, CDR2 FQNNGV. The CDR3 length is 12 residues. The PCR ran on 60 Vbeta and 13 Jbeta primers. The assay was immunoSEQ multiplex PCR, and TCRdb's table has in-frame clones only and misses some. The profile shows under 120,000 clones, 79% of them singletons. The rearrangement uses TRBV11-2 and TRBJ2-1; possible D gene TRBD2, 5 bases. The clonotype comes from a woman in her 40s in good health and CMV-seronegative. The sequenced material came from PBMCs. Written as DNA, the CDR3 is TGTGCCAGCAGCCGTTGGACGAGGGCGACGTTCTTC. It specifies CASSRWTRATFF.